Listed below are T cell receptor beta chains from one sample, sequenced in a study of blood T cell repertoires in COVID-19. Sequencing was performed with immunoSEQ multiplex PCR; in TCRdb, only in-frame clones are kept and a portion is missing. Of approximately 250,000 clones in the sample, over 80% were seen once. Sequencing input: peripheral blood. These receptors all stem from a human donor in a cohort sampled during active COVID-19. The CDR3 runs from the conserved cysteine through the conserved F or W. The D gene is left open where the match is weak. Not every row has a clone size; where given, it reads once, few, many or a size class.

NA	15	TRBV2	NA	TRBJ1-4	TGTGCCAGCAGGGGGCCTACAGTTACTAATGAAAAACTGTTTTTT	CASRGPTVTNEKLFF
TRBD1	15	TRBV10-3	NA	TRBJ2-3	TGTGCCATCAGTAGGGACAGGGGGATCACAGATACGCAGTATTTT	CAISRDRGITDTQYF
TRBD1	16	TRBV5-1	NA	TRBJ2-7	TGCGCCAGCAGCTTCTTGACAGGGGGCAGCTCCTACGAGCAGTACTTC	CASSFLTGGSSYEQYF
TRBD1	15	TRBV5-6	NA	TRBJ2-5	TGTGCCAGCAGCATAGGACAGGGTGACCAAGAGACCCAGTACTTC	CASSIGQGDQETQYF
NA	15	TRBV7-9	NA	TRBJ2-1	TGTGCCAGCAGCTTAGGCAGGGTTCTGGACAATGAGCAGTTCTTC	CASSLGRVLDNEQFF
NA	16	TRBV28	NA	TRBJ2-7	TGTGCCAGCAGTTCTTCCTGGACGGGAACGACCTACGAGCAGTACTTC	CASSSSWTGTTYEQYF
NA	14	TRBV19	once	TRBJ1-5	TGTGCCAGTACCCGGACAGCGAGCAATCAGCCCCAGCATTTT	CASTRTASNQPQHF
NA	13	TRBV3-1/TRBV3-2	NA	TRBJ1-5	TGTGCCAGCAGCCAAGGATCAGGTCAGCCCCAGCATTTT	CASSQGSGQPQHF
TRBD1	15	TRBV5-6	NA	TRBJ1-2	TGTGCCAGCAGCTTGGCAAGACAGGGCGTCTATGGCTACACCTTC	CASSLARQGVYGYTF
NA	12	TRBV9	NA	TRBJ2-1	TGTGCCAGCAGCGCGACGACAGTTCCCGAGTTCTTC	CASSATTVPEFF
NA	15	TRBV2	NA	TRBJ2-6	TGTGCCAGCAGTGTGGGGGGAACCGGGGCCAACGTCCTGACTTTC	CASSVGGTGANVLTF
TRBD2	14	TRBV10-3	NA	TRBJ2-5	TGTGCCACCGCCGGTTTCGGGGGGGAAGAGACCCAGTACTTC	CATAGFGGEETQYF
TRBD1	11	TRBV29-1	NA	TRBJ1-2	TGCAGCGTCCAGGGGGCTGGTGGCTACACCTTC	CSVQGAGGYTF
TRBD1	16	TRBV15	NA	TRBJ2-2	TGTGCCACCACTCCTGGACAGGGTGGGGGAACCGGGGAGCTGTTTTTT	CATTPGQGGGTGELFF
NA	14	TRBV27	NA	TRBJ1-1	TGTGCCAGCAGTTCGATGAGGCTGAACACTGAAGCTTTCTTT	CASSSMRLNTEAFF
TRBD2	15	TRBV27	NA	TRBJ2-7	TGTGCCAGCAGTCGACGACTAGCGGGTCCAGGTGAGCAGTACTTC	CASSRRLAGPGEQYF
NA	15	TRBV5-1	NA	TRBJ2-1	TGCGCCAGCAGCTTGGCTAGCTTTGAATACAATGAGCAGTTCTTC	CASSLASFEYNEQFF
TRBD1	11	TRBV6-5	NA	TRBJ1-1	TGTGCCAGCAGAGGGACAGGGATGACTTTCTTT	CASRGTGMTFF
TRBD2	14	TRBV7-2	NA	TRBJ2-1	TGTGCCAGCAGCTTAATGCGGGAGTCGATGGAGCAGTTCTTC	CASSLMRESMEQFF
TRBD1	17	TRBV18	NA	TRBJ2-6	TGTGCCAGCTCACGGACAGGGCCCCCTATGGGGGCCAACGTCCTGACTTTC	CASSRTGPPMGANVLTF
NA	15	TRBV5-1	NA	TRBJ1-3	TGCGCCAGCAGCCCCACCTGGGCTTCTGGAAACACCATATATTTT	CASSPTWASGNTIYF
NA	14	TRBV29-1	once	TRBJ1-2	TGCAGCGTCGCTCAGGGTTTTCCTAACTATGGCTACACCTTC	CSVAQGFPNYGYTF
TRBD1	15	TRBV11-2	NA	TRBJ2-7	TGTGCCAGCAGCTCCACAGGGGTACCGAGGCCTACACAGTACTTC	CASSSTGVPRPTQYF
TRBD1	18	TRBV28	NA	TRBJ1-1	TGTGCCAGCCCCCCGTCCCCTGGGACAGGGGGCGAGGGGACTGAAGCTTTCTTT	CASPPSPGTGGEGTEAFF
TRBD1	16	TRBV7-2	NA	TRBJ2-4	TGTGCCAGCAGCCCCCTGGGACAGGGGGGAGGAAACATTCAGTACTTC	CASSPLGQGGGNIQYF
TRBD1	12	TRBV29-1	NA	TRBJ1-1	TGCAGCGCTGGACAGGGCGGCACTGAAGCTTTCTTT	CSAGQGGTEAFF
NA	14	TRBV7-3	NA	TRBJ1-1	TGTGCCAGCAGCTTACAGGGTGGGAACACTGAAGCTTTCTTT	CASSLQGGNTEAFF
NA	16	TRBV6-6	NA	TRBJ1-4	TGTGCCAGCAGCTACTCCGAAGCGGGAGTTAATGAAAAACTGTTTTTT	CASSYSEAGVNEKLFF
NA	14	TRBV2	NA	TRBJ2-5	TGTGCCAGCAAAGGACTCACGAGCCAAGAGACCCAGTACTTC	CASKGLTSQETQYF
NA	16	TRBV21-1	NA	TRBJ2-3	TGTGCCAGCAGCGAGAACCCTAGGACACACACAGATACGCAGTATTTT	CASSENPRTHTDTQYF
TRBD2	16	TRBV24-1	few	TRBJ2-1	TGTGCCACCAGTGATTTCTCGAGCGGGAGATACAATGAGCAGTTCTTC	CATSDFSSGRYNEQFF
NA	13	TRBV4-1	NA	TRBJ2-7	TGCGCCAGCAGTCCCGGGACTTACTACGAGCAGTACTTC	CASSPGTYYEQYF
TRBD2	15	TRBV2	NA	TRBJ2-4	TGTGCCAGCACTCCCCTTGGGGGGGGCAAAAACATTCAGTACTTC	CASTPLGGGKNIQYF
NA	11	TRBV7-2	NA	TRBJ2-5	TGTGCCAGCAGCTTTTATGAGACCCAGTACTTC	CASSFYETQYF
TRBD2	14	TRBV5-6	few	TRBJ2-7	TGTGCCAGCAGCACCTTAGCGGGCCGCTACGAGCAGTACTTC	CASSTLAGRYEQYF
TRBD2	17	TRBV19	NA	TRBJ2-7	TGTGCCAGTCCGTGGTGGGGAGGGCCTTCTGGGACCTACGAGCAGTACTTC	CASPWWGGPSGTYEQYF
NA	14	TRBV28	once	TRBJ2-3	TGTGCCAGCAGTTTGGGAGGGCAGGGGAATACGCAGTATTTT	CASSLGGQGNTQYF